The 19 T cell receptor beta chains below come from one sample, sequenced in a study of read filtering for tumor transcriptome and immune sequencing. From roughly 390 ng of RNA, a library with molecular barcoded alpha/delta and beta/gamma adaptors was made. TCRdb processed the reads anew with MiXCR; each CDR3 protein has one entry. The sample comprises some 19,000 distinct CDR3 sequences, roughly a fifth of which are singletons, and around 24% rests with the top ten. Sequencing input: a population of CD138-negative cells sorted from bone marrow. Receptors were obtained from a donor aged 40 or older with multiple myeloma.

Concerning this clonotype: A clone one base away is much larger, so this may be a read error. The rearrangement uses TRBV5-1 and TRBJ2-3, with D perhaps TRBD2 (6 bases). The CDR3 has 16 amino acids. CDR1 and CDR2 from the germline V gene are SGHRS and YFSETQ. Here the CDR3 DNA reads TGCGCCAGCAGCAGAACAGGTCCGTCTAGCGCAGATGCGCAGTATTTT. This encodes CASSRTGPSSADAQYF. Variable domain in full (rest from reference TRBV5-1 and TRBJ2-3): KAGVTQTPRYLIKTRGQQVTLSCSPISGHRSVSWYQQTPGQGLQFLFEYFSETQRNKGNFPGRFSGRQFSNSRSEMNVSTLELGDSALYLCASSRTGPSSADAQYFGPGTRLTVL.

This clonotype was counted at least ten times. The V call is TRBV20-1, the J call TRBJ2-3, with 9 bases that match TRBD2. Germline V CDR1 and CDR2: DFQATT, SNEGSKA (reference sequence). Unmatched junction bases numbered 8, after V lost 6 bases and J lost 4 bases. This CDR3 spans 14 amino acids. The CDR3 DNA reads TGCAGTGCCATAGCGGGAGAGGTCTCAGATACGCAGTATTTT. Translating gives CSAIAGEVSDTQYF.

This chain uses TRBV7-8 with TRBJ2-2, with D possibly being TRBD1 (6 bases). The germline gives CDR1 SGHVS, CDR2 FQNEAQ. Trimming left V 5 bases short and J 1 base short, with 11 bases between. CDR3 length: 15 residues. CDR3 amino acids: CASSLRGRNTGELFF. Here the CDR3 DNA reads TGTGCCAGCAGCCTCAGGGGTCGGAACACCGGGGAGCTGTTTTTT.

In this sample, this clonotype turned up once. Since a much larger clone is just one base distant, this may be a read error. The chain has TRBV25-1 and TRBJ2-3; no firm D call. The CDR3 runs 13 residues. Germline V CDR1 and CDR2: MGHDK, SYGVNS. CDR3 sequence: CASTGQVADTRYF. The CDR3 DNA is TGTGCCAGCACCGGCCAGGTTGCAGATACGCGGTATTTT. Filled out from reference TRBV25-1 and TRBJ2-3, the complete variable domain reads EADIYQTPRYLVIGTGKKITLECSQTMGHDKMYWYQQDPGMELHLIHYSYGVNSTEKGDLSSESTVSRIRTEHFPLTLESARPSHTSQYLCASTGQVADTRYFGPGTRLTVL.

Of note for this clonotype: A read error may explain this, as a much larger clone is one base away. The V call is TRBV12-3 or TRBV12-4, the J call TRBJ1-1; 9 bases match TRBD1. Trimming took 3 bases from V and 1 from J; bases not matched to a gene: 3. The CDR3 has 15 residues. DNA for the CDR3: TGTGCCAGCAGTTTTCCGACAGGGGGGAACACTGAAGCTTTCTTT. Its translation: CASSFPTGGNTEAFF.

This clonotype was seen ten or more times. The chain is built from TRBV21-1 and TRBJ1-1. TRBV21-1 has pseudogene status. CDR3 length equals 13 residues. The CDR3 region is CASSKRENTEAFF. Here the CDR3 DNA reads TGTGCCAGCAGCAAAAGGGAGAACACTGAAGCTTTCTTT.

Points on this clonotype: A much larger clone differs by one base, so this may be a read error. The chain carries TRBV13 and TRBJ2-6, with 7 bases aligning to TRBD2. From germline, CDR1 is PRHDT and CDR2 FYEKMQ (reference sequence). CDR3 length equals 18 residues. As DNA, the CDR3 is TGTGCCAGCAGCTTAGGCATCTGGGGGGGTCCTGGGGCCAACGTCCCGACTTTC. Its protein product is CASSLGIWGGPGANVPTF. The full variable domain, with the rest looked up from reference TRBV13 and TRBJ2-6, is AAGVIQSPRHLIKEKRETATLKCYPIPRHDTVYWYQQGPGQDPQFLISFYEKMQSDKGSIPDRFSAQQFSDYHSELNMSSLELGDSALYFCASSLGIWGGPGANVPTFGAGSRLTVL.

This clonotype turned up a few times. The chain has TRBV20-1 and TRBJ2-7; no clear D gene. Germline V gene data show CDR1 as DFQATT and CDR2 as SNEGSKA (reference sequence). The V and J ends lost 1 base and 0 bases respectively, with 16 bases between them. The CDR3 covers 16 residues. The CDR3 protein is CSARAPYMLSSYEQYF. The CDR3 region has the DNA TGCAGTGCTAGAGCCCCGTACATGTTAAGCTCCTACGAGCAGTACTTC.

Only a few counts were recorded for this clonotype. The chain carries TRBV3-1 and TRBJ2-1; D possibly corresponds to TRBD2 (5 bases). V lost 4 bases and J 9 bases, leaving 10 bases between the germline ends. From germline, CDR1 is LGHDT and CDR2 YNNKEL (reference sequence). This CDR3 region has 12 residues. CDR3 in amino acids: CASSLPEGEQFF. The CDR3 coding sequence is TGTGCCAGCAGCCTCCCAGAGGGTGAGCAGTTCTTC.

This chain joins TRBV20-1 and TRBJ2-7; D ambiguous. Per the germline V gene, CDR1 is DFQATT and CDR2 is SNEGSKA (reference sequence). This CDR3 has 12 residues. V lost 4 bases and J lost 2, with 9 bases in between. The CDR3 loop reads CSAIPRTYEQYF. The CDR3 bases are TGCAGTGCTATCCCTCGTACCTACGAGCAGTACTTC.

This sequence joins TRBV4-3 and TRBJ2-1; either TRBD1 or TRBD2 may fit D (5 bases each). The CDR3 runs to 13 residues. V lost 6 bases, J lost 9 bases, and 15 bases lay in between. Germline V gene lookup returns CDR1 LGHNA and CDR2 YSLEER. CDR3 bases: TGCGCCAGCAGTGACCGGGACGGAGGTGAGCAGTTCTTC. Its translation is CASSDRDGGEQFF.

This clonotype was seen a handful of times. This chain connects TRBV28 to TRBJ2-3; D is unresolved. This CDR3 contains 14 residues. Germline V gene lookup returns CDR1 MDHEN and CDR2 SYDVKM. With 7 bases removed from V and 7 bases from J, the gap between germline ends came to 18 bases. CDR3 bases: TGTGCCAGCACCCTGGGATCAGGCGTGCATACGCAGTATTTT. The encoded protein is CASTLGSGVHTQYF.

V gene TRBV1 combines with J gene TRBJ2-1; the D call in the table, TRBD2, was not verified against the DNA. TRBV1 is flagged as a pseudogene. The CDR3 is 17 amino acids. CDR3: CTSSQVGLANSYNKQFF. The CDR3 nucleotides are TGCACCAGCAGCCAAGTAGGACTAGCGAACTCCTACAATAAGCAGTTCTTC.

This clonotype was seen ten or more times. The chain couples TRBV23-1 to TRBJ2-1; 7 bases match TRBD1. TRBV23-1 is identified as an open reading frame with a role that is uncertain. The V and J ends lost 1 base and 3 bases, in that order; junction bases with no gene match: 3. The CDR3 has 15 amino acids. CDR3 bases: TGCGCCAGCAGTCAATTCGGGACAGTCTACAATGAGCAGTTCTTC. This encodes CASSQFGTVYNEQFF.

Details on this clonotype: The likely explanation is a read error, given a far larger clone one base away. The CDR3 region has the DNA TGTGCCAGCAGCCCTCTAAAGAGAAACTCTGAAGCTTTCTTT. It codes for CASSPLKRNSEAFF. The J gene is TRBJ1-1, the V gene TRBV11-1; D remains ambiguous. CDR3 length: 14 amino acids. Looked up from germline, CDR1 is SGHAT and CDR2 is FQDESV (reference sequence). V was clipped by 5 bases and J by 6 bases, with 16 bases between them.

This clonotype was counted many times. The chain has TRBV28 and TRBJ2-3; 13 bases match TRBD2. CDR1 is MDHEN, CDR2 SYDVKM, per germline. The CDR3 is 18 amino acids. J lost 4 bases, V lost 6 bases, and 13 bases had no gene match. The CDR3 region has the DNA TGTGCCAGCAGGCCCACCCTCGGACTAGCGGGAGAACCAGATACGCAGTATTTT. It yields the protein CASRPTLGLAGEPDTQYF.

This clonotype was found many times. In DNA, the CDR3 is TGCAGTGCTAGAGAGGGGGGTCGGGTCACAGATACGCAGTATTTT. This translates into CSAREGGRVTDTQYF. The chain carries TRBV20-1 and TRBJ2-3; the D gene is possibly TRBD2 (6 bases). CDR3 size: 15 residues. Trimming removed 0 bases from V and 2 bases from J, with 12 bases in between. The germline V gene has CDR1 DFQATT and CDR2 SNEGSKA (reference sequence).

There are many counts of this clonotype. The rearrangement links TRBV20-1 to TRBJ2-5; possibly TRBD1 or TRBD2 for D (5 bases each). V lost 4 bases and J lost 5, with 17 bases in between. Looked up from germline, CDR1 is DFQATT and CDR2 is SNEGSKA (reference sequence). The CDR3 spans 14 residues. CDR3 amino acids: CSANPPIEGETQYF. CDR3 DNA sequence: TGCAGTGCTAATCCTCCGATTGAGGGGGAGACCCAGTACTTC.

With regard to this clonotype: A read error may explain this, as a much larger clone is one base away. The chain has TRBV4-1 and TRBJ1-1; D call uncertain. CDR3 length: 14 amino acids. Germline assignment: CDR1 MGHRA and CDR2 YSYEKL. The V gene lost 4 bases and the J gene lost 0 bases, with 9 bases spanning the gap. The CDR3 DNA reads as TGCGCCAGCAGCCGAGGCAACGTGAACACTGAAGCTTTCTTT. Amino acids: CASSRGNVNTEAFF.